One sample yielded the 17 T cell receptor beta chains listed below, sequenced in a study of blood T cell repertoires in COVID-19. Assay used: immunoSEQ multiplex PCR; TCRdb lists only in-frame clones, some missing. The sample lists approximately 440,000 clones; roughly 87% were seen once. Source material: PBMCs or T cells enriched from blood (not recorded which). The receptors shown here come from a man in his late teens or twenties who had recovered from COVID-19.

This clone was seen a single time. The CDR3 region has the DNA TGTGCCAGCAGCGGTCACAGGGATTATGGCTACACCTTC. Translated: CASSGHRDYGYTF. The chain couples TRBV9 to TRBJ1-2; D is possibly TRBD1 (6 bases). Between the trimmed V and J ends, which lost 3 bases and 5 bases, there was a span of 11 bases. The CDR3 sequence is 13 residues long. CDR1 and CDR2 from the germline V gene are SGDLS and YYNGEE. Using reference TRBV9 and TRBJ1-2 for the parts outside the CDR3, the full variable domain is DSGVTQTPKHLITATGQRVTLRCSPRSGDLSVYWYQQSLDQGLQFLIQYYNGEERAKGNILERFSAQQFPDLHSELNLSSLELGDSALYFCASSGHRDYGYTFGSGTRLTVV.

J is TRBJ2-7 and V is TRBV5-5; no reliable D call. Trimming left V 0 bases short and J 3 bases short, with 7 bases between. Germline CDR1 and CDR2: SGHKS and YYEKEE (reference sequence). CDR3 length: 13 amino acids. CDR3 region: CASSLASGYEQYF. CDR3 coding DNA: TGTGCCAGCAGCTTGGCGTCGGGCTACGAGCAGTACTTC.

The gene calls are TRBV7-3 and TRBJ2-3; D possibly corresponds to TRBD2 (5 bases). Germline-derived CDR1 and CDR2 are SGHTA and FQGTGA. V gave up 5 bases and J gave up 4 bases, with 13 bases separating them. The CDR3 has 14 amino acids. CDR3 in amino acids: CASSPTSWADTQYF. CDR3 nucleotides: TGTGCCAGCAGCCCAACTAGTTGGGCAGATACGCAGTATTTT.

The rearrangement links TRBV11-3 to TRBJ2-1; 14 positions agree with TRBD2. The junction had 7 bases not matched to a gene; V was cut back by 0 bases and J by 0 bases. The germline gives CDR1 SGHNT, CDR2 YENEEA. There are 20 residues in the CDR3. CDR3 protein: CASSLEGTSGGRSSYNEQFF. In nucleotides, the CDR3 is TGTGCCAGCAGCTTAGAAGGGACTAGCGGGGGCCGGAGCTCCTACAATGAGCAGTTCTTC.

The chain uses TRBV19 and TRBJ1-4; 10 bases are shared with TRBD1. Per germline, CDR1 LNHDA and CDR2 SQIVND (reference sequence). J was trimmed by 8 bases and V by 4 bases; bases with no gene match: 10. The CDR3 runs 16 residues. The CDR3 sequence is CASSTSMTGGVEKLFF. The DNA of the CDR3 is TGTGCCAGTAGTACCTCGATGACAGGGGGCGTGGAAAAACTGTTTTTT.

This clone appeared a few times. The rearrangement joins TRBV11-2 to TRBJ2-7; 8 bases match TRBD1. The CDR3 covers 14 residues. The V gene end was trimmed by 3 bases and the J gene end by 1 base; junction bases not matched to a gene: 2. Germline lookup yields CDR1 SGHAT and CDR2 FQNNGV. The CDR3 region has the DNA TGTGCCAGCAGCTTTGGGACAGGTTCCTACGAGCAGTACTTC. Residues: CASSFGTGSYEQYF.

For this clone: A junction boundary mismatches the germline segment, possibly from a read error. This chain links TRBV5-1 with TRBJ1-3; 10 positions match TRBD1. The CDR3 sequence is 14 residues long. Germline assignment: CDR1 SGHRS and CDR2 YFSETQ. The CDR3 nucleotides read TGCGCCAGCAGCATACCGGGACAGGGGTCTCTCGAGGATTTT. This encodes CASSIPGQGSLEDF.

The CDR3: CASSELTDSYGYTF. The CDR3 nucleotides are TGCGCCAGCAGCGAGCTGACAGATTCCTATGGCTACACCTTC. The V and J genes are TRBV5-1 and TRBJ1-2, with D perhaps matching TRBD1 (5 bases). Germline-derived CDR1 and CDR2 are SGHRS and YFSETQ. The V gene lost 4 bases and the J gene lost 4 bases, with 14 bases spanning the gap. CDR3 length equals 14 residues.

The chain employs TRBV12-2 and TRBJ2-7; TRBD2, the table's D call, was not compared with the DNA. TRBV12-2 is flagged as a pseudogene. CDR3 size: 16 residues. The CDR3 sequence: CASRLGLAGDRYEQYF. CDR3 sequence (DNA): TGTGCAAGTCGCTTAGGACTAGCGGGAGACCGCTACGAGCAGTACTTC.

CDR3 nucleotide sequence: TGTGCCAGCAGCCAAGGAGTTAGCGGGTATTACAATGAGCAGTTCTTC. Translated: CASSQGVSGYYNEQFF. The rearrangement links TRBV3-1 (or the pseudogene TRBV3-2) to TRBJ2-1, with 7 bases matching TRBD2. The germline V gene encodes CDR1 LGHDT and CDR2 YNNKEL (reference sequence). With V trimmed by 1 base and J by 4 bases, 7 bases remained unmatched. CDR3 length: 16 amino acids.

The chain combines TRBV30 with TRBJ2-1, with D unresolved. V shed 5 bases and J shed 1 base, with 15 bases lying between them. This CDR3 contains 15 residues. CDR1 and CDR2 from the germline V gene are GTSNPN and SVGIG (reference sequence). The CDR3 bases are TGTGCCTGGGCCCCCCCTGGGCCTTCCTACAATGAGCAGTTCTTC. Translation: CAWAPPGPSYNEQFF.

The chain couples TRBV30 to TRBJ1-1; TRBD1 agrees at 8 bases. Germline values: CDR1 GTSNPN, CDR2 SVGIG (reference sequence). V was clipped by 0 bases and J by 9 bases; unmatched bases: 6. This CDR3 has 13 amino acids. CDR3 protein: CAWSVQGQGKAFF. CDR3 coding DNA: TGTGCCTGGAGTGTACAAGGACAGGGTAAAGCTTTCTTT.

V and J are TRBV28 and TRBJ2-2; TRBD2 matches at 7 bases. Per germline, CDR1 MDHEN and CDR2 SYDVKM. There are 19 residues in the CDR3. The ends lost 1 base at V and 1 base at J; junction bases unmatched: 12. CDR3 protein: CASSLLRGGLWGNTGELFF. The CDR3 bases are TGTGCCAGCAGTTTATTGCGGGGAGGGTTATGGGGGAACACCGGGGAGCTGTTTTTT.

V is TRBV7-3 and J is TRBJ2-1; 8 bases fit TRBD2. The CDR3 totals 15 residues. From germline, CDR1 is SGHTA and CDR2 FQGTGA. V dropped 1 base and J dropped 8; count of bases not matched to a gene: 7. This CDR3 is CASSLRLATGYEQFF. DNA of the CDR3: TGTGCCAGCAGCTTAAGACTAGCGACGGGGTATGAGCAGTTCTTC.

The chain uses TRBV5-1 and TRBJ2-7; no firm D call. Per the germline V gene, CDR1 is SGHRS and CDR2 is YFSETQ. The CDR3 runs to 17 residues. Trimming shortened V by 0 bases and J by 2 bases, and 18 bases separated the two germline ends. CDR3 coding DNA: TGCGCCAGCAGCTTGGTTTCGCCAGGCCAATTTGCCTACGAGCAGTACTTC. It specifies CASSLVSPGQFAYEQYF.

CDR3 DNA sequence: TGTGCCAGCAGTTCGTTTATGAACACTGAAGCTTTCTTT. Protein product: CASSSFMNTEAFF. The V gene is TRBV12-3 or TRBV12-4, the J gene TRBJ1-1; D gene ambiguous. The CDR3 covers 13 residues. V was shortened by 4 bases and J by 0 bases, with 6 bases between the two germline ends.

CDR3 protein: CASRFNRDRDLYF. DNA of the CDR3: TGTGCCAGCAGATTTAACCGGGACAGAGACCTATATTTT. The chain links TRBV7-9 to TRBJ1-3; 7 bases agree with TRBD1. The germline V gene encodes CDR1 SEHNR and CDR2 FQNEAQ (reference sequence). CDR3 length equals 13 residues. J was trimmed by 14 bases and V by 6 bases; bases with no gene match: 13.